The 30 T cell receptor beta chains below were found in one sample sequenced in a study of tumor-infiltrating lymphocytes in primary liver carcinoma. Joint extraction of RNA and DNA used about 17-33 mg of bulk tissue that was unsorted. From approximately 0.5 ug of total RNA, TCR beta-specific cDNA was reverse-transcribed using a constant-region primer. Slightly modified ARM-PCR with three nested multiplex PCR rounds yielded TCR beta libraries. A C-beta reverse primer and TRBV1-TRBV30 forward primers served in each of the first two PCR rounds, at about 9 cycles apiece. MiXCR was run by TCRdb on the multiplex PCR reads, yielding one entry per CDR3 protein. The table shows some 110,000 distinct CDR3 sequences, with around 60% occurring only once. The sample taken for sequencing was liver tumor tissue from sampling region 3. As to subset: tumor region T3, left-lateral pole. All receptors come from a woman aged 60-75 years with primary liver carcinoma and hepatitis B virus infection.

Comments on this clonotype: The junction departs from germline at one end; a sequencing error may be responsible. The V gene is TRBV10-3, the J gene TRBJ2-1; 10 bases agree with TRBD1. This CDR3 has 16 residues. Germline V gene data show CDR1 as ENHRY and CDR2 as SYGVKD. As DNA, the CDR3 is TGTGCCATTAGGACAGGGGGAGTCACGGGCTACTATGAGCAGTTCTTC. The encoded protein is CAIRTGGVTGYYEQFF.

Turning to this clonotype: The CDR3 does not close with the conserved phenylalanine or tryptophan, likely indicating a read error. The gene calls are TRBV6-6 and TRBJ2-6, with D unresolved. The CDR3 is 13 residues long. Germline CDR1 reads MNHNY; CDR2 reads SVGAGI (reference sequence). V lost 5 bases, J lost 3 bases, and 5 bases lay in between. The CDR3 DNA reads as TGTGCCAGCAGTCTACGTGGGGCCAACGTCCTGACTTTA. Residues: CASSLRGANVLTL.

In its sample, this clonotype was seen a few times. The chain links TRBV29-1 to TRBJ2-1, with TRBD2 as a possible D gene (5 bases). CDR1 and CDR2 from the germline V gene are SQVTM and ANQGSEA. Trimming stripped 1 base from V and 0 bases from J, with 10 bases between. CDR3 length: 15 residues. Here the CDR3 reads CSVEGAASSYNEQFF. The CDR3 coding sequence is TGCAGCGTTGAAGGAGCGGCCAGCTCCTACAATGAGCAGTTCTTC.

To note about this clonotype: One end of the junction is discordant with germline, which a read error may explain. The rearrangement joins TRBV29-1 to TRBJ2-3, with D possibly matching TRBD2 (6 bases). CDR1 is SQVTM and CDR2 is ANQGSEA in the germline V gene. The CDR3 is made up of 12 amino acids. The CDR3 loop is CSGDPTTDTQYF. CDR3 bases: TGTAGCGGCGACCCTACCACAGATACGCAGTATTTT.

Points on this clonotype: A junction boundary mismatches the germline segment, possibly from a read error. The chain combines TRBV28 with TRBJ1-3; no reliable D call. The germline V gene has CDR1 MDHEN and CDR2 SYDVKM. CDR3 length: 15 amino acids. CDR3 coding DNA: TGTGCCAGCAGTTTATCGTCGGGTGTCGGAAATACCATATATTTT. This gives the protein CASSLSSGVGNTIYF.

CDR3 bases: TGTGCCAGCAGCCCCCTCGAGGGTAGACAGTATTTT. Amino acid sequence: CASSPLEGRQYF. This chain joins TRBV11-2 and TRBJ2-3; TRBD2 might be the D (5 bases). Germline loops: CDR1 SGHAT, CDR2 FQNNGV. The CDR3 runs to 12 residues. Between the trimmed V and J ends, which lost 5 bases and 12 bases, there was a span of 15 bases.

This clonotype was detected only once. One end of the junction varies from germline; a read error may be responsible. The J gene is TRBJ2-1, the V gene TRBV11-2; possibly TRBD1 or TRBD2 for D (6 bases each). The CDR3 runs to 13 residues. CDR1 SGHAT and CDR2 FQNNGV come from the germline V gene. Here the CDR3 reads CASSSYGGPEHFF. The DNA for the CDR3 is TGTGCCAGCAGCTCGTATGGGGGGCCTGAGCACTTCTTC.

V and J are TRBV28 and TRBJ1-1; no clear D gene. CDR3 length: 14 amino acids. V was pared by 4 bases and J by 3 bases, with 12 bases between. Looked up from germline, CDR1 is MDHEN and CDR2 is SYDVKM. The DNA of the CDR3 is TGTGCCAGCAGTTCGACCTTCATGTACACTGAAGCTTTCTTT. This translates into CASSSTFMYTEAFF.

Worth noting for this clonotype: Just one base apart from a much larger clone, this may be a read error. The final CDR3 position lacks the conserved phenylalanine or tryptophan, pointing to a likely read error. The rearrangement links TRBV10-3 to TRBJ2-3; 12 bases map to TRBD2. Germline V CDR1 and CDR2: ENHRY, SYGVKD. CDR3 length equals 15 residues. V lost 7 bases and J lost 4; bases outside the gene matches: 6. CDR3: CAITTTSGSSDTQYL. DNA of the CDR3: TGTGCCATCACTACGACTAGCGGGAGCTCAGATACGCAGTATCTT.

With respect to this clonotype: Likely a read error: the CDR3 ends without its conserved phenylalanine or tryptophan. The genes are TRBV5-1 and TRBJ2-5, with TRBD2 identical over 11 bases. CDR1 SGHRS and CDR2 YFSETQ come from the germline V gene. The CDR3 covers 14 residues. As DNA, the CDR3 is TGCCCCAGCGGGACTAGCGGTCAGCAAGAGACCCAGTACTCC. It encodes CPSGTSGQQETQYS.

In regard to this clonotype: Germline and junction disagree at one end, which may indicate a read error. The V call is TRBV7-9, the J call TRBJ2-7; D remains ambiguous. The V gene's germline CDR1 is SEHNR and CDR2 FQNEAQ (reference sequence). The CDR3 is 16 residues long. The CDR3: CASSFGLGAVSYKQYF. The DNA for the CDR3 is TGTGCCAGCAGCTTTGGGCTCGGAGCCGTCTCCTACAAGCAGTACTTC.

This clonotype is a singleton in its sample. The CDR3 region is CASSPHMDGRQETQYF. The CDR3 DNA follows: TGTGCCAGCAGCCCCCACATGGACGGACGGCAAGAGACCCAGTACTTC. The chain combines TRBV11-3 with TRBJ2-5; no clear D gene. This CDR3 spans 16 amino acids. Deletions cut 5 bases from V and 2 bases from J, with 18 bases between. In germline, CDR1 is SGHNT, CDR2 YENEEA.

With respect to this clonotype: The CDR3 ends on some other residue instead of the conserved phenylalanine or tryptophan, so this is likely a read error. The DNA is left out, because the CDR3 cannot be placed on it with certainty; the CDR3 is given as TCRdb lists it. The chain employs TRBV6-1 and TRBJ2-7; TRBD1 was called by the table and not checked on the DNA. The CDR3 comprises 15 residues, both ends counted. Germline assignment: CDR1 MNHNS and CDR2 SASEGT. The CDR3 region is CASTDRGGGPYEKYL.

This clonotype was recorded a few times. A junction boundary mismatches the germline segment, possibly from a read error. The rearrangement joins TRBV28 to TRBJ2-3; maybe TRBD2 (6 bases). The CDR3 sequence is 15 residues long. The germline gives CDR1 MDHEN, CDR2 SYDVKM. CDR3 amino acids: CASTPGGAYTDTLYF. Written as DNA, the CDR3 is TGTGCCAGCACCCCCGGCGGGGCCTACACAGATACGCTGTATTTT. Drawing the rest from reference TRBV28 and TRBJ2-3, the complete variable domain is DVKVTQSSRYLVKRTGEKVFLECVQDMDHENMFWYRQDPGLGLRLIYFSYDVKMKEKGDIPEGYSVSREKKERFSLILESASTNQTSMYLCASTPGGAYTDTLYFGPGTRLTVL.

The J gene is TRBJ1-2, the V gene TRBV2, with D maybe TRBD1 (5 bases). The germline V gene encodes CDR1 SNHLY and CDR2 FYNNEI. This CDR3 spans 13 amino acids. V lost 10 bases and J 4 bases, leaving 16 bases between the germline ends. CDR3 residues: CANRRDASYGYTF. The CDR3 DNA follows: TGTGCCAACAGGCGGGACGCTAGCTATGGCTACACCTTC.

About this clonotype: An end of the junction differs from the germline gene, which may be a read error. This chain uses TRBV4-1 with TRBJ2-5, with 7 positions matching TRBD1. The CDR3 is made up of 14 amino acids. CDR1 and CDR2 (germline): MGHRA, YSYEKL. The CDR3 sequence is CACSRGRGQETQYF. The CDR3 nucleotides read TGCGCCTGCAGCCGTGGCAGGGGGCAAGAGACCCAGTACTTC.

With regard to this clonotype: The junction differs from germline at one of its ends, possibly a read error. The genes are TRBV11-2 and TRBJ1-2; D uncertain. Germline CDR1 reads SGHAT; CDR2 reads FQNNGV. The CDR3 has 13 amino acids. CDR3 amino acids: CACSLSEHHGYTF. The CDR3 bases are TGTGCCTGCAGCTTATCGGAGCATCATGGCTACACCTTC.

A word on this clonotype: With a much larger clone just one base away, this may be a read error. This chain uses TRBV5-1 with TRBJ1-6; D is perhaps TRBD1 (6 bases). Germline lookup yields CDR1 SGHRS and CDR2 YFSETQ. The CDR3 extends over 19 amino acids. Here the CDR3 reads CVSSTRTVQGDWKYSPLHF. CDR3 coding DNA: TGCGTCAGCAGCACACGGACAGTCCAAGGAGATTGGAAGTACTCACCCCTCCACTTT.

This clonotype was observed a few times. The chain combines TRBV5-8 with TRBJ2-2, with 11 positions matching TRBD1. The germline gives CDR1 SGHTS, CDR2 YDEGEE. V was clipped by 1 base and J by 3 bases; unmatched bases: 2. This CDR3 is built from 16 residues. The CDR3 region is CASSLRDRGDTGELFF. DNA of the CDR3: TGTGCCAGCAGCTTGAGGGACAGGGGGGACACCGGGGAGCTGTTTTTT.

Comments on this clonotype: The CDR3 ends on some other residue instead of the conserved phenylalanine or tryptophan, so this is likely a read error. No DNA is shown, since the ends of the CDR3 on it are uncertain; the CDR3 is the one TCRdb lists. The CDR3: CASSHRTGTDRKYY. J is TRBJ2-3 and V is TRBV11-3; whether TRBD1, the table's D call, matches the DNA was not checked. Germline assignment: CDR1 SGHNT and CDR2 YENEEA. Counting both end residues, the CDR3 totals 14 amino acids.

For this clonotype: A much larger clone differs by one base, so this may be a read error. A read error is likely, as this CDR3 ends without the conserved phenylalanine or tryptophan. It is unclear where the CDR3 begins or ends on the DNA, so no DNA is shown, and the CDR3 is as TCRdb lists it. The chain combines TRBV5-1 with TRBJ2-7; TRBD2 reflects the table's D call only, with no check against the DNA. The length of the CDR3 is 15 amino acids, counting both ends. The germline V gene has CDR1 SGHRS and CDR2 YFSETQ. The CDR3 sequence is CASSPGTSGDPYQHL.

This clonotype was detected only a few times. A clone one base away is much larger, so this may be a read error. V is TRBV6-6 and J is TRBJ2-2, with a tentative D call TRBD2 (5 bases). This CDR3 comprises 15 residues. Germline CDR1 is MNHNY and CDR2 is SVGAGI (reference sequence). The CDR3 DNA reads as TGTGCCAGCAGTTATTTGAGGCGGAACACCGGGGTGCTGTTTTTT. Amino acid sequence: CASSYLRRNTGVLFF.

This clonotype occurred a few times. A much more abundant neighbour one base away suggests this may be a read error. The CDR3 ends on some other residue instead of the conserved phenylalanine or tryptophan, so this is likely a read error. The chain is built from TRBV4-2 and TRBJ2-7; D might be TRBD2 (6 bases). This CDR3 has 14 residues. From germline, CDR1 is LGHNA and CDR2 YNFKEQ. The V end lost 0 bases, the J end lost 3 bases, and 9 bases lay between the germline ends. CDR3 in amino acids: CASSQDGTFYEQYL. The CDR3, as DNA: TGTGCCAGCAGCCAAGACGGGACTTTCTACGAGCAGTACCTC.

Concerning this clonotype: A much larger clonotype is one base distant, so this may be a read error. For the CDR3, the DNA is TGTGCCAGCACCTTAGTGGCTAGAGGGGCCCAACAGACCCAGTACTTC. Its protein is CASTLVARGAQQTQYF. The genes are TRBV7-8 and TRBJ2-5; D might be TRBD1 or TRBD2, each matching 5 bases. The CDR3 has 16 amino acids. Germline values: CDR1 SGHVS, CDR2 FQNEAQ.

The count of this clonotype is one. This clone may be a read error of a much larger clone one base away. The chain joins TRBV5-1 to TRBJ2-3; D tentatively reads TRBD1 or TRBD2 (5 bases each). The CDR3 covers 16 residues. Per the germline V gene, CDR1 is SGHRS and CDR2 is YFSETQ. V lost 0 bases to trimming and J lost 4 bases, with 15 bases between them. CDR3: CASSLGTRGTADTQYF. The CDR3 nucleotides read TGCGCCAGCAGCTTGGGCACTAGAGGGACGGCAGATACGCAGTATTTT.

This clonotype appeared once. The CDR3 ends on some other residue instead of the conserved phenylalanine or tryptophan, so this is likely a read error. This chain joins TRBV25-1 and TRBJ2-1, with D tentatively TRBD2 (6 bases). The germline gives CDR1 MGHDK, CDR2 SYGVNS. This CDR3 is built from 16 residues. Trimming removed 1 base at V and 2 bases at J, with 12 bases between. The CDR3 reads CASSEFSGGTYNEQFL. The CDR3 coding sequence is TGTGCCAGCAGTGAATTTAGCGGAGGGACCTACAATGAGCAGTTCCTC.

In its sample, this clonotype was seen many times. V usage is TRBV29-1 and J usage is TRBJ2-7, with 10 nucleotides matching TRBD2. V dropped 3 bases and J dropped 7; count of bases not matched to a gene: 6. Germline V gene data show CDR1 as SQVTM and CDR2 as ANQGSEA. The CDR3 covers 13 residues. The CDR3 protein is CSVDVAGGREQYF. The CDR3 DNA reads TGCAGCGTTGATGTAGCGGGAGGTCGGGAGCAGTACTTC.

About this clonotype: One junction end disagrees with the germline gene, perhaps due to a read error. J is TRBJ1-4 and V is TRBV7-2, with a tentative D call TRBD1 (6 bases). The CDR3 runs 15 residues. CDR1 and CDR2 (germline): SGHTA, FQGNSA. In nucleotides, the CDR3 is TGTGCCAGCAACTTAGGGTCAGGGGAAAATGAAAAACTGTTTTTT. Translation: CASNLGSGENEKLFF.

This chain uses TRBV7-6 with TRBJ2-1, with D unclear. The CDR3 loop spans 14 amino acids. V was shortened by 2 bases and J by 4 bases, with 9 bases between the two germline ends. In germline, CDR1 is SGHVS, CDR2 FNYEAQ. The CDR3 protein is CASSLRSRYNEQFF. CDR3 DNA sequence: TGTGCCAGCAGCTTACGGTCTCGTTACAATGAGCAGTTCTTC.

Remarks on this clonotype: The junction differs from germline at one of its ends, possibly a read error. V usage is TRBV29-1 and J usage is TRBJ2-1; D is unresolved. The CDR3 consists of 14 residues. Germline V gene data show CDR1 as SQVTM and CDR2 as ANQGSEA. The CDR3 sequence is CSIEPAGSGNEQLF. DNA of the CDR3: TGCAGCATTGAACCGGCAGGATCCGGCAATGAGCAACTCTTC.